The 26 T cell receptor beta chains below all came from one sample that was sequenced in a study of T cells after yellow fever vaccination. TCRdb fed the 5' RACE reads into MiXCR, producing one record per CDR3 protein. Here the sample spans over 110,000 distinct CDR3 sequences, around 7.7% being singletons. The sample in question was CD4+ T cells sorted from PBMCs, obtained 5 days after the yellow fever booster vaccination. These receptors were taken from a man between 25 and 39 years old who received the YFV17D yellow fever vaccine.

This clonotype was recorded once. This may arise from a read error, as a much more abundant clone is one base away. This CDR3 reads CATSGAGVNKQFF. Here the CDR3 DNA reads TGTGCCACCAGTGGTGCAGGGGTTAATAAGCAGTTCTTC. V is TRBV24-1 and J is TRBJ2-1; D perhaps matches TRBD1 (6 bases). Germline CDR1 is KGHDR and CDR2 is SFDVKD. Trimming removed 5 bases at V and 11 bases at J, with 15 bases between. The CDR3 consists of 13 residues.

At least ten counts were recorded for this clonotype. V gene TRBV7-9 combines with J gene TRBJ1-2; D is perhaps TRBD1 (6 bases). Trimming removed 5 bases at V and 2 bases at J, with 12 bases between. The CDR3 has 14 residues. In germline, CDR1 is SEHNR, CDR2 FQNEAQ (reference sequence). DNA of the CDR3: TGTGCCAGCAGCCGGACAGCCACAAACTATGGCTACACCTTC. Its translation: CASSRTATNYGYTF.

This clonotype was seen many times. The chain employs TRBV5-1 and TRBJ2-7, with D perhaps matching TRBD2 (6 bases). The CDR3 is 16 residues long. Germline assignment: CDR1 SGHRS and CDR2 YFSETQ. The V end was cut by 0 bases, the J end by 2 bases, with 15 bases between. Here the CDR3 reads CASSLAASSGAYEQYF. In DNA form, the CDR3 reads TGCGCCAGCAGCTTGGCTGCGAGTAGCGGAGCCTACGAGCAGTACTTC.

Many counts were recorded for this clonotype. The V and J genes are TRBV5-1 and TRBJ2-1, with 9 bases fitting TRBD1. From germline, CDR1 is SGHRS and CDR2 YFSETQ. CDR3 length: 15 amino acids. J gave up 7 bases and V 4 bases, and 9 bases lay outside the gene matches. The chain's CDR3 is CASSITAGTGNEQFF. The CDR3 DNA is TGCGCCAGCAGCATCACTGCCGGGACAGGGAATGAGCAGTTCTTC.

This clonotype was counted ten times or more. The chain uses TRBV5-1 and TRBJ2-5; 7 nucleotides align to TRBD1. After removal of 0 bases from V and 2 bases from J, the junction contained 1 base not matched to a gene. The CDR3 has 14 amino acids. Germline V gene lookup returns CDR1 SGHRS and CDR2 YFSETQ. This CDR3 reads CASSLGQGQETQYF. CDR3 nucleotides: TGCGCCAGCAGCTTGGGACAGGGACAAGAGACCCAGTACTTC.

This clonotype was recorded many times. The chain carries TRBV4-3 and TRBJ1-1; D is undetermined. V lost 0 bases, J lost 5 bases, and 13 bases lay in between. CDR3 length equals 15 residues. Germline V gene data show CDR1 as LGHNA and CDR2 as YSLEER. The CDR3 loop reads CASSQELGKGTEAFF. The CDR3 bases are TGCGCCAGCAGCCAAGAACTGGGGAAAGGTACTGAAGCTTTCTTT.

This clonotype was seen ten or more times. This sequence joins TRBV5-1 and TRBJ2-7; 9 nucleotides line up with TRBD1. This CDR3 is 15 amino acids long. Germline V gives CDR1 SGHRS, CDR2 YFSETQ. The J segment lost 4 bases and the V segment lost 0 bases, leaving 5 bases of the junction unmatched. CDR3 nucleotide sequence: TGCGCCAGCAGCTTGGGGTCCGACAGGGGGTACGAGCAGTACTTC. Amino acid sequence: CASSLGSDRGYEQYF.

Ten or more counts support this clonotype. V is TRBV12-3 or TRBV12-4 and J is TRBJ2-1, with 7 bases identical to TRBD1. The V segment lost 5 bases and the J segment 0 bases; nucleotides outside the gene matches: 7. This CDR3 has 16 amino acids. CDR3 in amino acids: CASSLGRGSSYNEQFF. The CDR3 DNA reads TGTGCCAGCAGTCTCGGCAGGGGGAGCTCCTACAATGAGCAGTTCTTC.

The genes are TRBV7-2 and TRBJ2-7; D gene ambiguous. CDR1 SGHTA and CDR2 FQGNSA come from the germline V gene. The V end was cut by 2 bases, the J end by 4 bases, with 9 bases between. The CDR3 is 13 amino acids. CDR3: CASSLKSAYEQYF. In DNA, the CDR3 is TGTGCCAGCAGCTTAAAATCCGCTTACGAGCAGTACTTC.

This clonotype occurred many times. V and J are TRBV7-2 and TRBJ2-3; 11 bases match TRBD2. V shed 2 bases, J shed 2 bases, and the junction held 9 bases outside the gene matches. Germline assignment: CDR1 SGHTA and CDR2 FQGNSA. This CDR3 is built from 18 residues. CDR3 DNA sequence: TGTGCCAGCAGCTTAAGGCTAGCGGGAGGTTTTGTCACAGATACGCAGTATTTT. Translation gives CASSLRLAGGFVTDTQYF.

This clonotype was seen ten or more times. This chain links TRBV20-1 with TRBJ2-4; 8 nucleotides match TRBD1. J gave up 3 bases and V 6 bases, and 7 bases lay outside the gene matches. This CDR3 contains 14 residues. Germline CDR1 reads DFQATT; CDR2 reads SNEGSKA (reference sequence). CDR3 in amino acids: CSADRGYGKNIQYF. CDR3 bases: TGCAGTGCCGACAGGGGATATGGCAAAAACATTCAGTACTTC.

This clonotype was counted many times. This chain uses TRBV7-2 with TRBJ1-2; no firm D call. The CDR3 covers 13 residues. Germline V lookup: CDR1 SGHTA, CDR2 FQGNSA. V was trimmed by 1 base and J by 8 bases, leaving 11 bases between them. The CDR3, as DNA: TGTGCCAGCAGCTTAGGGAGAGGGCAAGGCTACACCTTC. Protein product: CASSLGRGQGYTF.

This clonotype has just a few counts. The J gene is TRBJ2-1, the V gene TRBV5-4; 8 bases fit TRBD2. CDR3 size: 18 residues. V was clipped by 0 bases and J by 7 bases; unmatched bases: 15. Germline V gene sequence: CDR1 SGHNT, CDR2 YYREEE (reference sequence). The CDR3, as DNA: TGTGCCAGCAGCTTGGAACCCCTCCGGACTACTAGCGGAAATGAGCAGTTCTTC. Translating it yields CASSLEPLRTTSGNEQFF. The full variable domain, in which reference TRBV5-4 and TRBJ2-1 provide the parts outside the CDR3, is ETGVTQSPTHLIKTRGQQVTLRCSSQSGHNTVSWYQQALGQGPQFIFQYYREEENGRGNFPPRFSGLQFPNYSSELNVNALELDDSALYLCASSLEPLRTTSGNEQFFGPGTRLTVL.

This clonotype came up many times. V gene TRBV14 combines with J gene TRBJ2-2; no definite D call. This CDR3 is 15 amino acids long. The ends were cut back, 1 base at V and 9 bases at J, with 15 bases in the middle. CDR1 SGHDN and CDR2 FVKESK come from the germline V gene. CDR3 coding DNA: TGTGCCAGCAGCCAAGGGACCCCTCCCGGCTGGGAGCTGTTTTTT. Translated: CASSQGTPPGWELFF.

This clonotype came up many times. The CDR3 loop is CASTSTSGRTISTDTQYF. CDR3 sequence (DNA): TGTGCCAGTACCTCGACTAGCGGGAGGACCATTAGCACAGATACGCAGTATTTT. The rearrangement joins TRBV19 to TRBJ2-3; 13 nucleotides line up with TRBD2. After removal of 7 bases from V and 0 bases from J, the junction contained 10 bases not matched to a gene. Per the germline V gene, CDR1 is LNHDA and CDR2 is SQIVND (reference sequence). The CDR3 consists of 18 residues. Using reference TRBV19 and TRBJ2-3 for the parts outside the CDR3, the full variable domain is DGGITQSPKYLFRKEGQNVTLSCEQNLNHDAMYWYRQDPGQGLRLIYYSQIVNDFQKGDIAEGYSVSREKKESFPLTVTSAQKNPTAFYLCASTSTSGRTISTDTQYFGPGTRLTVL.

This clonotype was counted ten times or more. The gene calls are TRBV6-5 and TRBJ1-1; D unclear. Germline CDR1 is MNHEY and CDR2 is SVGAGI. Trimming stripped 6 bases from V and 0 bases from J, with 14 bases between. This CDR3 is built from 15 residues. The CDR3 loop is CASRTDLRVNTEAFF. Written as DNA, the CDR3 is TGTGCCAGCAGGACTGACCTTAGAGTGAACACTGAAGCTTTCTTT.

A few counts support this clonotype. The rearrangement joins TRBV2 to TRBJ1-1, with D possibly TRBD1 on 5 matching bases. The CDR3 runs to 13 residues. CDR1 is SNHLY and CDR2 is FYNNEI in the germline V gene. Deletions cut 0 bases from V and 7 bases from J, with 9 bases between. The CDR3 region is CASSEASQGEAFF. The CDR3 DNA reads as TGTGCCAGCAGTGAAGCGTCCCAGGGTGAAGCTTTCTTT.

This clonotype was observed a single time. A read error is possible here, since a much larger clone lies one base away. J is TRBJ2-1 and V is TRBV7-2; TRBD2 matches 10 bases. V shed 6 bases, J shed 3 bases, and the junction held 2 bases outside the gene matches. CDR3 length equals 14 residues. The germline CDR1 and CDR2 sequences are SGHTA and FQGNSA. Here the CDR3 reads CASRRLAGYNEQFF. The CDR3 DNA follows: TGTGCCAGCAGACGACTAGCGGGCTACAATGAGCAGTTCTTC.

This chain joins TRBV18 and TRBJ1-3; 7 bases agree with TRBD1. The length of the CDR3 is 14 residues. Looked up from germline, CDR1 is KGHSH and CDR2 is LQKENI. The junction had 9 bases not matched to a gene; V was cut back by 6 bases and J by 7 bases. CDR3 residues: CASSPGEQGNTIYF. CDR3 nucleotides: TGTGCCAGCTCCCCCGGAGAACAGGGGAACACCATATATTTT.

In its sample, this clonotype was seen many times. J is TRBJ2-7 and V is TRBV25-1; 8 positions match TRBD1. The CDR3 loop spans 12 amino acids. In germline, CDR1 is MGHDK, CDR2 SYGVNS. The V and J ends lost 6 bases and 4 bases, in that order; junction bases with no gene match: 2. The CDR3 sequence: CASSGTGYEQYF. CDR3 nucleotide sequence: TGTGCCAGCAGCGGGACAGGTTACGAGCAGTACTTC.

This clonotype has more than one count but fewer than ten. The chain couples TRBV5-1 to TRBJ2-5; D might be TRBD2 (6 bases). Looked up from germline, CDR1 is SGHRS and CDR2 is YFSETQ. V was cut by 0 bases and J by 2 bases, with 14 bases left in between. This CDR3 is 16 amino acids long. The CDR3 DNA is TGCGCCAGCAGCTTGGACGCGGCGGGATCTCAAGAGACCCAGTACTTC. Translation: CASSLDAAGSQETQYF.

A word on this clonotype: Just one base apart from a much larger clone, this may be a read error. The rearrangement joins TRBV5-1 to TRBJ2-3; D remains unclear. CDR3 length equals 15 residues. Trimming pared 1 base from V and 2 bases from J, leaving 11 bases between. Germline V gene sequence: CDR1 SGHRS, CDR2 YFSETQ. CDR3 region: CASSLTPSNTDTQYF. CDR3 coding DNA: TGCGCCAGCAGCTTGACCCCCTCCAACACAGATACGCAGTATTTT. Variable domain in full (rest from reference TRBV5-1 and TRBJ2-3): KAGVTQTPRYLIKTRGQQVTLSCSPISGHRSVSWYQQTPGQGLQFLFEYFSETQRNKGNFPGRFSGRQFSNSRSEMNVSTLELGDSALYLCASSLTPSNTDTQYFGPGTRLTVL.

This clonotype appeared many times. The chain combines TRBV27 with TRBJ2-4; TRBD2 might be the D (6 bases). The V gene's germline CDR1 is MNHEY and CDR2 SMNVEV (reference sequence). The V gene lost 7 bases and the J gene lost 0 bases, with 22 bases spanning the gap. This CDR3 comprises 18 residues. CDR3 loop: CASTKRPGLLQAKNIQYF. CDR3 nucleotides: TGTGCCAGCACCAAACGACCGGGACTTCTTCAAGCCAAAAACATTCAGTACTTC.

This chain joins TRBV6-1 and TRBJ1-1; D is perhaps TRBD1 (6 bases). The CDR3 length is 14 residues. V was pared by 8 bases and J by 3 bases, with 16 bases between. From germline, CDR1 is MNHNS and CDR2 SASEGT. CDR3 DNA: TGTGCCAGCGGCCCCACAGGGTTCGACACTGAAGCTTTCTTT. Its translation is CASGPTGFDTEAFF.

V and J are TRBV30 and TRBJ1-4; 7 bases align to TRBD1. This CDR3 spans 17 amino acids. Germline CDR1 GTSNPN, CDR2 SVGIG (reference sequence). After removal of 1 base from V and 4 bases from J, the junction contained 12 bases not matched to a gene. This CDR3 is CAWSDLAGTVFNEKLFF. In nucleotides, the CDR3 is TGTGCCTGGAGTGACCTTGCCGGGACAGTTTTTAATGAAAAACTGTTTTTT.

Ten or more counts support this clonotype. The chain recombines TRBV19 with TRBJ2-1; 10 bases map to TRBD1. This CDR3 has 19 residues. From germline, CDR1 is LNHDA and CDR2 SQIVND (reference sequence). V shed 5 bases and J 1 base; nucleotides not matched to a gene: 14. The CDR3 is CASSLRGQGVSSSYNEQFF. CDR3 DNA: TGTGCCAGTAGTCTTCGTGGACAGGGGGTATCTTCGTCCTACAATGAGCAGTTCTTC. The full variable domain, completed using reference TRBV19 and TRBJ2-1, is DGGITQSPKYLFRKEGQNVTLSCEQNLNHDAMYWYRQDPGQGLRLIYYSQIVNDFQKGDIAEGYSVSREKKESFPLTVTSAQKNPTAFYLCASSLRGQGVSSSYNEQFFGPGTRLTVL.